A single T cell receptor beta chain is shown here with its context. Its antigen is still unknown. The entry originates in a study of cytotoxic CD8 clonotypes in ibrutinib-treated CLL. Study summary: Among the samples, the mean was about 270,000 productive templates and approximately 91,000 productive rearrangements.

Sequencing used immunoSEQ multiplex PCR; TCRdb keeps in-frame clones, though not all of them. The table lists roughly 100,000 clones, more than 75% of them singletons. Study-level points and caveats: Clonality was elevated at ibrutinib response and had returned toward baseline at progression.

CDR1 is LGHNT and CDR2 is FRNRAP in the germline V gene. This CDR3 spans 17 amino acids. V gave up 5 bases and J gave up 0 bases, with 14 bases separating them. Sequenced here: PBMCs, sampled after 12 months of ibrutinib treatment. The chain joins TRBV12-5 to TRBJ1-6; D call uncertain. This sequence originates from a human donor with chronic lymphocytic leukemia. CDR3 loop: CASGVRASSSYNSPLHF. CDR3 nucleotide sequence: TGTGCTAGTGGTGTACGGGCCTCAAGCTCCTATAATTCACCCCTCCACTTT.